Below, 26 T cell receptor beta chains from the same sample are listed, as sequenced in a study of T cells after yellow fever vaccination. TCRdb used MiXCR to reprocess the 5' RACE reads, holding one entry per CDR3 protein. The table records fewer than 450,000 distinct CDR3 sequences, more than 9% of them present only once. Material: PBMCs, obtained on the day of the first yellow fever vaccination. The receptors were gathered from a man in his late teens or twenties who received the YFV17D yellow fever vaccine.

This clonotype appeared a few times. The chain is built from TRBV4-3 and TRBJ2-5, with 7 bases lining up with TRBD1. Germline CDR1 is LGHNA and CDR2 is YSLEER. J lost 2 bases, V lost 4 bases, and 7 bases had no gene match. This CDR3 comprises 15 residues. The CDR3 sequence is CASSRGDRLQETQYF. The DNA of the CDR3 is TGCGCCAGCAGCCGTGGGGACAGATTACAAGAGACCCAGTACTTC.

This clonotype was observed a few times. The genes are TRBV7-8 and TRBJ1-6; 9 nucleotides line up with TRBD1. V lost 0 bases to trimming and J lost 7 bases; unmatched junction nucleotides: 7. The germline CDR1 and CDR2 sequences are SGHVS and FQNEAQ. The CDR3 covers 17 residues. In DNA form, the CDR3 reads TGTGCCAGCAGCTTAGCCCCATCGGGACAGGGAAATTCACCCCTCCACTTT. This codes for CASSLAPSGQGNSPLHF.

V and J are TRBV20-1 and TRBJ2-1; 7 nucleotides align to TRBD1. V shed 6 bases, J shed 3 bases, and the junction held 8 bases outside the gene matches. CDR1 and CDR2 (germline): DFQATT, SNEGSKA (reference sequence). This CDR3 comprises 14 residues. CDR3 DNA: TGCAGTGCCCCGAAGGGGGCTAGCTACAATGAGCAGTTCTTC. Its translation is CSAPKGASYNEQFF.

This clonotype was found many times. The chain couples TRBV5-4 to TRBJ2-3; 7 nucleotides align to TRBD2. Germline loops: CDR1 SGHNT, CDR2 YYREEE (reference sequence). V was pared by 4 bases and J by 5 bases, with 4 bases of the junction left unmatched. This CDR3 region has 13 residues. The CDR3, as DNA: TGTGCCAGCAGCGGACTAGTGGAAGATACGCAGTATTTT. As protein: CASSGLVEDTQYF.

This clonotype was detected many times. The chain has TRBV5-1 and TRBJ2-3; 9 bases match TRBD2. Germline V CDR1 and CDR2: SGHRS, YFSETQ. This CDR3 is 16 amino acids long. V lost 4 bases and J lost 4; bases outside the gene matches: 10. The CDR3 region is CASSPKVAGASDTQYF. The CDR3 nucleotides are TGCGCCAGCAGCCCGAAGGTAGCGGGGGCATCAGATACGCAGTATTTT. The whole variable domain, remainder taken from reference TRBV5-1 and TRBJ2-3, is KAGVTQTPRYLIKTRGQQVTLSCSPISGHRSVSWYQQTPGQGLQFLFEYFSETQRNKGNFPGRFSGRQFSNSRSEMNVSTLELGDSALYLCASSPKVAGASDTQYFGPGTRLTVL.

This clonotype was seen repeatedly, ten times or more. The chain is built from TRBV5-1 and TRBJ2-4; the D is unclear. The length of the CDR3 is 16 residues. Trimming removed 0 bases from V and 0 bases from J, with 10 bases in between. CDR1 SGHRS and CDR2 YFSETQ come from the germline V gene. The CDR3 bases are TGCGCCAGCAGCTTGGGTAACAGCGTAGCCAAAAACATTCAGTACTTC. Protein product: CASSLGNSVAKNIQYF.

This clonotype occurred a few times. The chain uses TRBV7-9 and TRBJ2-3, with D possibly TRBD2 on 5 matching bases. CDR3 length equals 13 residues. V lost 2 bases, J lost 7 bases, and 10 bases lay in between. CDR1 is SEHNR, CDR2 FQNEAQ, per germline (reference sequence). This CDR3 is CASSLLGEYTQYF. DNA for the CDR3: TGTGCCAGCAGCTTACTGGGAGAGTATACGCAGTATTTT.

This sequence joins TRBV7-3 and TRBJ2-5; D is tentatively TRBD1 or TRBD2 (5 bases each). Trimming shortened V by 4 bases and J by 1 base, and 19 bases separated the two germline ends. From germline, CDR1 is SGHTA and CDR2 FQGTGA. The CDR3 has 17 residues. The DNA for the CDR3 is TGTGCCAGCAGCTCGCCCCGGGACCCGATCGTCCAAGAGACCCAGTACTTC. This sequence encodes CASSSPRDPIVQETQYF.

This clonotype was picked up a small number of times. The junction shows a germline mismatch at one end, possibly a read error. CDR3 bases: TGTGCCAGCAGCTTAGGCCAGCGGGGGCCAGAGACCCAGTACTTC. The encoded protein is CASSLGQRGPETQYF. The chain combines TRBV12-3 or TRBV12-4 with TRBJ2-5, with TRBD2 identical over 8 bases. This CDR3 region has 15 residues.

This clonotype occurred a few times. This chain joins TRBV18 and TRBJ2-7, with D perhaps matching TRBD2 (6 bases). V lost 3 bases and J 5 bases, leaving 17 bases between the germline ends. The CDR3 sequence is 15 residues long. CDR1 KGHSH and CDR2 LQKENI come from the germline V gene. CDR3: CASSPSREAIHEQYV. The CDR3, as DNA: TGTGCCAGCTCACCCTCCAGGGAGGCTATCCACGAGCAGTACGTC.

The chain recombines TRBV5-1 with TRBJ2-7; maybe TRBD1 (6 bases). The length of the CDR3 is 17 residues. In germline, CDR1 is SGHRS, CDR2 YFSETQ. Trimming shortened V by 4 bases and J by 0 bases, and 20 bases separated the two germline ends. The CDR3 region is CASSQLPPAGASYEQYF. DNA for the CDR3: TGCGCCAGCAGCCAACTACCCCCGGCAGGGGCCTCCTACGAGCAGTACTTC.

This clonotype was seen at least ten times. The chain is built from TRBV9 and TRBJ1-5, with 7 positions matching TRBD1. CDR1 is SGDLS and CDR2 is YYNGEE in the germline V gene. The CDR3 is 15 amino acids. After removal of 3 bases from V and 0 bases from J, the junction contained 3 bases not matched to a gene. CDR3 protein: CASSETGDSNQPQHF. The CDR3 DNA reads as TGTGCCAGCAGCGAAACAGGGGATAGCAATCAGCCCCAGCATTTT. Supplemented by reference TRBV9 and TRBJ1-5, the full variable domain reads DSGVTQTPKHLITATGQRVTLRCSPRSGDLSVYWYQQSLDQGLQFLIQYYNGEERAKGNILERFSAQQFPDLHSELNLSSLELGDSALYFCASSETGDSNQPQHFGDGTRLSIL.

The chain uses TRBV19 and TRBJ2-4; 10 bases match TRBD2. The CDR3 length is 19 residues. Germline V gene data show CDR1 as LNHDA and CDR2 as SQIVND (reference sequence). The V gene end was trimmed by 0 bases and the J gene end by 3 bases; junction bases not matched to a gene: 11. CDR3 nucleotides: TGTGCCAGTAGTATAGATTGGACGACTAGCGGGTTGGACAAAAACATTCAGTACTTC. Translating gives CASSIDWTTSGLDKNIQYF. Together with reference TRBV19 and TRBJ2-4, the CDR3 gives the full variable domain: DGGITQSPKYLFRKEGQNVTLSCEQNLNHDAMYWYRQDPGQGLRLIYYSQIVNDFQKGDIAEGYSVSREKKESFPLTVTSAQKNPTAFYLCASSIDWTTSGLDKNIQYFGAGTRLSVL.

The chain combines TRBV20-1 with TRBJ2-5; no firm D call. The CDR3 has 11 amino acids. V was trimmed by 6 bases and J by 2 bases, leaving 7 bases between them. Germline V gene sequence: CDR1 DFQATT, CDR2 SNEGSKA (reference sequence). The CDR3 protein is CSAARQETQYF. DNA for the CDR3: TGCAGTGCAGCCAGGCAAGAGACCCAGTACTTC.

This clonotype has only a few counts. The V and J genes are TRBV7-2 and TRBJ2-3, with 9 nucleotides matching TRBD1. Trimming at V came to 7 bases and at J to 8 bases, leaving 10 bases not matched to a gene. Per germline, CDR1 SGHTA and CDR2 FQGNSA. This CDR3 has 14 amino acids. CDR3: CASTPGTGRATQYF. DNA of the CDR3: TGTGCCAGCACCCCCGGGACAGGGAGGGCTACGCAGTATTTT.

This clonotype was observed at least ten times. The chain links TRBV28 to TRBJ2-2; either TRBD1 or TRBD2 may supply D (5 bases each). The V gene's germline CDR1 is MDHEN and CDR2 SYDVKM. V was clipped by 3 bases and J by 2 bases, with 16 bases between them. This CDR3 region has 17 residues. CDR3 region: CASSFPPGRANTGELFF. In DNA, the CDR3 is TGTGCCAGCAGTTTCCCCCCAGGGCGGGCTAACACCGGGGAGCTGTTTTTT.

Here the CDR3 DNA reads TGTGCCAGCAGCTTGGGGGGACCGACAGGGAATAATGAGCAGTTCTTC. Protein: CASSLGGPTGNNEQFF. This sequence joins TRBV5-4 and TRBJ2-1, with 7 bases aligning to TRBD1. CDR1 and CDR2 from the germline V gene are SGHNT and YYREEE (reference sequence). The CDR3 consists of 16 residues. J was trimmed by 7 bases and V by 0 bases; bases with no gene match: 10. The whole variable domain, remainder taken from reference TRBV5-4 and TRBJ2-1, is ETGVTQSPTHLIKTRGQQVTLRCSSQSGHNTVSWYQQALGQGPQFIFQYYREEENGRGNFPPRFSGLQFPNYSSELNVNALELDDSALYLCASSLGGPTGNNEQFFGPGTRLTVL.

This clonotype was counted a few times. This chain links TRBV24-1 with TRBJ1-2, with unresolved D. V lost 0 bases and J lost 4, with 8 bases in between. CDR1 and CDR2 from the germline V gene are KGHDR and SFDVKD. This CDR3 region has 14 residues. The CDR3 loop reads CATSDLDMGYGYTF. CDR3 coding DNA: TGTGCCACCAGTGATTTGGATATGGGCTATGGCTACACCTTC.

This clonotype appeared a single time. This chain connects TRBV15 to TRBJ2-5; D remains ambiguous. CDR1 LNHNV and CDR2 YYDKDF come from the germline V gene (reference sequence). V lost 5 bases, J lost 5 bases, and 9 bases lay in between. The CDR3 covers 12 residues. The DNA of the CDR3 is TGTGCCACCAGCTCCCGGATGGAGACCCAGTACTTC. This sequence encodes CATSSRMETQYF.

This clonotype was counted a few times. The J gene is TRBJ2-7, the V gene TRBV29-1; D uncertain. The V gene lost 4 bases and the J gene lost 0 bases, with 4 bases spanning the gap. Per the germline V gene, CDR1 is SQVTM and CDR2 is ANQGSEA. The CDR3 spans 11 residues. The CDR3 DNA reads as TGCAGCGTTGGCAGCTCCTACGAGCAGTACGTC. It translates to CSVGSSYEQYV.

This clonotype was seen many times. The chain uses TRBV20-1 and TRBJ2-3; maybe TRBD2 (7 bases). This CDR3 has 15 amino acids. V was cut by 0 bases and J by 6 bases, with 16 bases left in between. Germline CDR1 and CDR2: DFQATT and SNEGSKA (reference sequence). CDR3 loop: CSARDLRGGGDTQYF. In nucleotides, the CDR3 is TGCAGTGCTAGAGATCTGAGGGGGGGAGGGGATACGCAGTATTTT.

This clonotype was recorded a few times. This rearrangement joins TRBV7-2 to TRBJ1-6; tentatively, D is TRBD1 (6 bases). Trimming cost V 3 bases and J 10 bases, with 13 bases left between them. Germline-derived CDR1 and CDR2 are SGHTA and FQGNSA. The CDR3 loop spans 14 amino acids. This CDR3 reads CASSFSGDASPLHF. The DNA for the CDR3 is TGTGCCAGCAGCTTCTCAGGGGACGCATCACCCCTCCACTTT. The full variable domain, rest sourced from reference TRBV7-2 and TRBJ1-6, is GAGVSQSPSNKVTEKGKDVELRCDPISGHTALYWYRQSLGQGLEFLIYFQGNSAPDKSGLPSDRFSAERTGGSVSTLTIQRTQQEDSAVYLCASSFSGDASPLHFGNGTRLTVT.

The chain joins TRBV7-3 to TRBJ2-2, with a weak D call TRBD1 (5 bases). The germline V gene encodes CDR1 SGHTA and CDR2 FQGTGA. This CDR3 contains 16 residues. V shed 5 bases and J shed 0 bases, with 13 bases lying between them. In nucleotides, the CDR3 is TGTGCCAGCAGCCCCTCACGCAGGGCGAACACCGGGGAGCTGTTTTTT. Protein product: CASSPSRRANTGELFF.

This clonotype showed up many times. In DNA form, the CDR3 reads TGTGCCAGCAGTTATTTTAAAGGGGCAGGGATTTATCAGCCCCAGCATTTT. This sequence encodes CASSYFKGAGIYQPQHF. The V and J genes are TRBV12-3 or TRBV12-4 and TRBJ1-5; tentative D call: TRBD1 (5 bases). This CDR3 region has 17 residues. Trimming removed 4 bases from V and 5 bases from J, with 21 bases in between.

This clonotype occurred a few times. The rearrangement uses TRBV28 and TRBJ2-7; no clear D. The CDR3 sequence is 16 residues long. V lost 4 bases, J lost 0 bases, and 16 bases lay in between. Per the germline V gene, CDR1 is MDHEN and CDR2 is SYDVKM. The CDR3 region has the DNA TGTGCCAGCAGTTCCCCCGCTGCGACCAGCTCCTACGAGCAGTACGTC. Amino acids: CASSSPAATSSYEQYV.

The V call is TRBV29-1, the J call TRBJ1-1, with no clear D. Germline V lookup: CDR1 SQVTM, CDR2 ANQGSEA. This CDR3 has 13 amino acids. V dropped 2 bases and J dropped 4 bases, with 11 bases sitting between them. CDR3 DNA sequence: TGCAGCGTTGAACGGGGTAGGGCCACTGAAGCTTTCTTT. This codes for CSVERGRATEAFF.